This T cell receptor (beta chain) was found in a study of blood T cell repertoires in COVID-19. Profiled with immunoSEQ multiplex PCR; TCRdb holds only in-frame clones, not every one. The table has 300,000 to 500,000 clones, approximately 90% seen once. This clonotype originated in a woman in her 30s with acute COVID-19. The sequenced sample was PBMCs or T cells enriched from blood (not recorded which).

CDR3 region: CASSRQGSQPQHF. The CDR3 region has the DNA TGTGCCAGCAGCCGACAGGGTAGTCAGCCCCAGCATTTT. The V call is TRBV5-6, the J call TRBJ1-5, with TRBD1 matching 7 bases. J gave up 6 bases and V 4 bases, and 4 bases lay outside the gene matches. This CDR3 spans 13 amino acids. Germline values: CDR1 SGHDT, CDR2 YYEEEE. Based on the CDR3 plus reference TRBV5-6 and TRBJ1-5, the full variable domain is DAGVTQSPTHLIKTRGQQVTLRCSPKSGHDTVSWYQQALGQGPQFIFQYYEEEERQRGNFPDRFSGHQFPNYSSELNVNALLLGDSALYLCASSRQGSQPQHFGDGTRLSIL.